This TCR beta chain was identified in a study of cytomegalovirus exposure and HLA in healthy donors. The CDR3 spans 15 residues. Germline CDR1 and CDR2: SGHRS and YFSETQ. Trimming took 3 bases from V and 6 from J; bases not matched to a gene: 6. The PCR employed 60 Vbeta primers together with 13 Jbeta primers. Produced via immunoSEQ multiplex PCR; TCRdb's table is partial and in-frame only. Among some 170,000 clones listed, 60% to 80% were seen once. The sequencing sample was made of PBMCs. This clonotype was obtained from a man aged 40-50 years in good health and CMV-seropositive. The V and J genes are TRBV5-1 and TRBJ2-7, with 13 bases identical to TRBD2. The CDR3 DNA sequence: TGCGCCAGCAGCTCCCAGGGACTAGCGGGATCCGAGCAGTACTTC. It yields the protein CASSSQGLAGSEQYF. Using reference TRBV5-1 and TRBJ2-7 for the parts outside the CDR3, the full variable domain is KAGVTQTPRYLIKTRGQQVTLSCSPISGHRSVSWYQQTPGQGLQFLFEYFSETQRNKGNFPGRFSGRQFSNSRSEMNVSTLELGDSALYLCASSSQGLAGSEQYFGPGTRLTVT.